Listed here are 20 T cell receptor beta chains from one sample, sequenced in a study of T-cell reconstitution after alpha-beta-depleted transplantation in children. TCRbeta library preparation incorporated unique molecular identifiers. MiXCR, applied by TCRdb to the PCR reads, yields one record per CDR3 protein. The table lists roughly 490,000 distinct CDR3 sequences, 9.5% to 12% of them singletons. Material: PBMCs, mostly from graft donor cells, obtained 180 days after TCRalphabeta/CD19-depleted stem cell transplant. These receptors all stem from a female patient between 2 and 15 years old who had a stem cell transplant for aplastic anemia, so the T cells may come from the graft donor.

This clonotype was observed at least ten times. V gene TRBV29-1 combines with J gene TRBJ1-1, with 7 nucleotides matching TRBD1. The CDR3 is 12 amino acids. Trimming took 7 bases from V and 4 from J; bases not matched to a gene: 6. Germline values: CDR1 SQVTM, CDR2 ANQGSEA. The CDR3 DNA reads TGCAGCGGTGCACAGGGGCCCACTGAAGCTTTCTTT. Residues: CSGAQGPTEAFF.

The chain has TRBV28 and TRBJ2-3; 11 bases are a match to TRBD2. The CDR3 sequence is 16 residues long. The ends lost 3 bases at V and 5 bases at J; junction bases unmatched: 7. Per germline, CDR1 MDHEN and CDR2 SYDVKM. Here the CDR3 reads CASSFGSGRAGDTQYF. The CDR3 nucleotides are TGTGCCAGCAGTTTTGGTAGCGGGAGGGCCGGAGATACGCAGTATTTT.

This clonotype turned up a few times. The CDR3 protein is CASSLARQDMREQYV. Written as DNA, the CDR3 is TGTGCCAGCAGCTTAGCACGGCAGGACATGAGGGAGCAGTACGTC. V gene TRBV7-8 combines with J gene TRBJ2-7; D is possibly TRBD1 (5 bases). The CDR3 contains 15 residues. V was trimmed by 0 bases and J by 7 bases, leaving 16 bases between them. Germline CDR1 and CDR2: SGHVS and FQNEAQ.

The chain links TRBV10-3 to TRBJ1-5; D remains unclear. Germline V CDR1 and CDR2: ENHRY, SYGVKD. The V end lost 3 bases, the J end lost 7 bases, and 10 bases lay between the germline ends. The CDR3 is 13 residues long. The CDR3: CAISERAWQPQHF. CDR3 nucleotide sequence: TGTGCCATCAGTGAAAGGGCTTGGCAGCCCCAGCATTTT.

This clonotype was seen more than once but under ten times. The chain combines TRBV29-1 with TRBJ1-3, with no clear D. This CDR3 region has 12 residues. CDR1 is SQVTM and CDR2 is ANQGSEA in the germline V gene. V gave up 0 bases and J gave up 4 bases, with 4 bases separating them. CDR3 sequence reads: CSVEDQGNTIYF. The CDR3 DNA is TGCAGCGTTGAAGATCAAGGAAACACCATATATTTT. Based on the CDR3 plus reference TRBV29-1 and TRBJ1-3, the full variable domain is SAVISQKPSRDICQRGTSLTIQCQVDSQVTMMFWYRQQPGQSLTLIATANQGSEATYESGFVIDKFPISRPNLTFSTLTVSNMSPEDSSIYLCSVEDQGNTIYFGEGSWLTVV.

This clonotype occurred many times. The chain has TRBV15 and TRBJ2-7; 7 nucleotides line up with TRBD1. CDR1 is LNHNV, CDR2 YYDKDF, per germline (reference sequence). The CDR3 extends over 15 amino acids. With V trimmed by 5 bases and J by 5 bases, 12 bases remained unmatched. CDR3 sequence: CATSHREQGWNEQYF. The CDR3 nucleotides are TGTGCCACCAGCCATCGGGAACAGGGGTGGAACGAGCAGTACTTC.

This clonotype was seen a handful of times. The chain joins TRBV15 to TRBJ1-1; D remains ambiguous. Germline V CDR1 and CDR2: LNHNV, YYDKDF (reference sequence). Trimming took 3 bases from V and 2 from J, leaving 10 bases between them. The CDR3 length is 14 residues. The CDR3 bases are TGTGCCACCAGCAGTGGCCAGGCTAACACTGAAGCTTTCTTT. This sequence encodes CATSSGQANTEAFF.

This clonotype was counted between two and nine times. The chain combines TRBV3-1 with TRBJ2-2; D is undetermined. Germline values: CDR1 LGHDT, CDR2 YNNKEL (reference sequence). Trimming left V 4 bases short and J 1 base short, with 4 bases between. The CDR3 loop spans 13 amino acids. The CDR3 coding sequence is TGTGCCAGCAGCCCCTTGAACACCGGGGAGCTGTTTTTT. It is translated as CASSPLNTGELFF.

This chain connects TRBV11-2 to TRBJ2-7; maybe TRBD1 (5 bases). Germline V gives CDR1 SGHAT, CDR2 FQNNGV. The V gene lost 5 bases and the J gene lost 6 bases, with 14 bases spanning the gap. The CDR3 runs to 13 residues. The CDR3 nucleotides are TGTGCCAGCAGCCCCCCCCCAGGGCCCGAGCAGTACTTC. Protein product: CASSPPPGPEQYF.

This clonotype turned up a few times. The chain combines TRBV4-1 with TRBJ2-1; 8 bases are shared with TRBD1. CDR3 length: 16 residues. Germline CDR1 MGHRA, CDR2 YSYEKL. V was pared by 1 base and J by 9 bases, with 11 bases of the junction left unmatched. CDR3 in DNA: TGCGCCAGCAGCCAAGCTTTACAGGGGGGAAAAGGTGAGCAGTTCTTC. It is translated as CASSQALQGGKGEQFF.

This clonotype was recorded a few times. The J gene is TRBJ2-1, the V gene TRBV29-1; D is unclear. The V end lost 6 bases, the J end lost 8 bases, and 17 bases lay between the germline ends. The CDR3 spans 13 residues. Germline CDR1 and CDR2: SQVTM and ANQGSEA. The DNA of the CDR3 is TGCAGCGTCCACCACCGTGCGGCCGATGAGCAGTTCTTC. This translates into CSVHHRAADEQFF.

This clonotype occurred many times. The V call is TRBV12-3 or TRBV12-4, the J call TRBJ1-1, with D hard to call. The CDR3 is 14 amino acids. V lost 5 bases and J 2 bases, leaving 12 bases between the germline ends. As DNA, the CDR3 is TGTGCCAGCAGTCGCCCGGCGGCAAACACTGAAGCTTTCTTT. This translates into CASSRPAANTEAFF.

This clonotype showed up many times. The chain recombines TRBV10-3 with TRBJ2-3; D gene uncertain. CDR1 and CDR2 (germline): ENHRY, SYGVKD. V lost 8 bases and J 6 bases, leaving 0 bases between the germline ends. The CDR3 is 8 amino acids. Here the CDR3 reads CAIDTQYF. CDR3 DNA sequence: TGTGCCATCGATACGCAGTATTTT.

In its sample, this clonotype was seen many times. This chain joins TRBV10-3 and TRBJ1-1, with 11 bases fitting TRBD1. CDR1 and CDR2 (germline): ENHRY, SYGVKD. The CDR3 totals 15 residues. V dropped 4 bases and J dropped 4; count of bases not matched to a gene: 5. The CDR3, as DNA: TGTGCCATCAGTGGCGGACAGGGGGCAATCACTGAAGCTTTCTTT. Translating gives CAISGGQGAITEAFF.

A remark on this clonotype: A much larger clone sits a single nucleotide away, making a read error possible. The chain links TRBV14 to TRBJ2-3; D gene unclear. CDR1 is SGHDN, CDR2 FVKESK, per germline. The CDR3 totals 12 residues. Trimming took 0 bases from V and 2 from J, leaving 0 bases between them. The CDR3 nucleotides read TGTGCCAGCAGCCAAGACACAGATACGCAGTATTTT. This encodes CASSQDTDTQYF.

This clonotype turned up a few times. The CDR3 here is CASSLEFSSYEQYF. The CDR3 coding sequence is TGTGCCAGCAGCTTAGAGTTCAGCTCCTACGAGCAGTACTTC. The chain couples TRBV7-6 to TRBJ2-7; D unresolved. This CDR3 region has 14 residues. Germline V CDR1 and CDR2: SGHVS, FNYEAQ. Trimming stripped 1 base from V and 0 bases from J, with 7 bases between. The full variable domain, completed using reference TRBV7-6 and TRBJ2-7, is GAGVSQSPRYKVTKRGQDVALRCDPISGHVSLYWYRQALGQGPEFLTYFNYEAQQDKSGLPNDRFSAERPEGSISTLTIQRTEQRDSAMYRCASSLEFSSYEQYFGPGTRLTVT.

This clonotype came up a few times. The gene calls are TRBV6-5 and TRBJ2-1; 9 positions agree with TRBD2. Germline loops: CDR1 MNHEY, CDR2 SVGAGI. The CDR3 is 15 amino acids. Germline trimming cut 2 bases from V and 5 bases from J; bases unmatched to any gene: 4. The chain's CDR3 is CASSYVLAGNNEQFF. The CDR3 bases are TGTGCCAGCAGTTACGTTCTAGCGGGAAACAATGAGCAGTTCTTC.

This clonotype was seen only a few times. The genes are TRBV30 and TRBJ1-1; no definite D call. In germline, CDR1 is GTSNPN, CDR2 SVGIG (reference sequence). With 0 bases removed from V and 6 bases from J, the gap between germline ends came to 17 bases. The CDR3 covers 15 residues. The CDR3 reads CAWSVTRRAIAEAFF. The DNA for the CDR3 is TGTGCCTGGAGTGTAACCCGACGGGCGATCGCTGAAGCTTTCTTT.

This clonotype was observed a few times. The chain links TRBV20-1 to TRBJ2-1; perhaps TRBD2 as D (6 bases). CDR1 is DFQATT and CDR2 is SNEGSKA in the germline V gene (reference sequence). V lost 3 bases and J 6 bases, leaving 15 bases between the germline ends. The CDR3 runs to 14 residues. The CDR3 nucleotides read TGCAGTGCTAGCCGGGGACTCCCGTCCAATGAGCAGTTCTTC. Protein product: CSASRGLPSNEQFF.

This clonotype occurred a few times. This sequence joins TRBV24-1 and TRBJ1-2; unclear D gene. V was pared by 2 bases and J by 8 bases, with 5 bases between. This CDR3 comprises 11 residues. CDR1 KGHDR and CDR2 SFDVKD come from the germline V gene. This CDR3 is CATSDSSGYTF. In DNA, the CDR3 is TGTGCCACCAGTGATTCCTCCGGCTACACCTTC.